The next 7 T cell receptor beta chains were all read from a single sample in a study of blood T cells in healthy people across ages. The second PCR ran roughly 6 to 11 cycles with a sample-barcoded 5' primer and J-beta primers. TCRdb reanalysed the 5' RACE reads using MiXCR and keeps one entry per CDR3 protein. The table includes some 900,000 distinct CDR3 sequences, around 48% detected once. Material for sequencing was blood. These receptors all stem from a man between 25 and 39 years old in good health.

The gene calls are TRBV9 and TRBJ2-6, with D possibly matching TRBD1 (7 bases). The V end was cut by 0 bases, the J end by 2 bases, with 18 bases between. The CDR3 contains 19 residues. Germline CDR1 is SGDLS and CDR2 is YYNGEE. CDR3 in amino acids: CASSVVQGGLGTGANVLTF. The DNA of the CDR3 is TGTGCCAGCAGCGTAGTCCAGGGGGGCCTCGGAACTGGGGCCAACGTCCTGACTTTC.

This clonotype was seen only a few times. V is TRBV4-2 and J is TRBJ2-7; D might be TRBD2 (6 bases). Germline-derived CDR1 and CDR2 are LGHNA and YNFKEQ. V was clipped by 1 base and J by 2 bases, with 12 bases between them. The CDR3 has 15 residues. The CDR3 reads CASSQGQGLTYEQYF. Written as DNA, the CDR3 is TGTGCCAGCAGCCAAGGCCAGGGACTGACCTACGAGCAGTACTTC.

The V and J genes are TRBV29-1 and TRBJ2-2; 7 bases fit TRBD1. The ends lost 7 bases at V and 6 bases at J; junction bases unmatched: 11. Germline values: CDR1 SQVTM, CDR2 ANQGSEA. This CDR3 is 14 amino acids long. The chain's CDR3 is CSGSGQVWPGELFF. The DNA of the CDR3 is TGCAGCGGCTCCGGACAGGTCTGGCCCGGGGAGCTGTTTTTT.

This clonotype was recorded a few times. The chain joins TRBV6-5 to TRBJ2-7, with D tentatively TRBD1 or TRBD2 (5 bases each). Between the trimmed V and J ends, which lost 5 bases and 3 bases, there was a span of 17 bases. Germline V CDR1 and CDR2: MNHEY, SVGAGI. This CDR3 is built from 15 residues. CDR3 in DNA: TGTGCCAGCAGTCCGTGGGACGTAGCGAGCTACGAGCAGTACTTC. This codes for CASSPWDVASYEQYF.

This clonotype was detected only a few times. J is TRBJ1-2 and V is TRBV4-1; TRBD1 agrees at 9 bases. The V gene end was trimmed by 0 bases and the J gene end by 4 bases; junction bases not matched to a gene: 6. This CDR3 has 16 residues. CDR1 is MGHRA, CDR2 YSYEKL, per germline. This CDR3 reads CASSQESGQGVYGYTF. In nucleotides, the CDR3 is TGCGCCAGCAGCCAAGAATCGGGACAGGGCGTCTATGGCTACACCTTC.

This clonotype occurred a few times. The chain uses TRBV11-1 and TRBJ2-6, with TRBD1 matching over 7 bases. The CDR3 is 14 residues long. The V gene's germline CDR1 is SGHAT and CDR2 FQDESV (reference sequence). Trimming took 5 bases from V and 4 from J; bases not matched to a gene: 2. The CDR3 nucleotides read TGTGCCAGCAGCCCGGGACAGGGGGCCAACGTCCTGACTTTC. This sequence encodes CASSPGQGANVLTF.

This clonotype occurred a few times. The chain is built from TRBV25-1 and TRBJ2-1; TRBD2 matches 11 bases. This CDR3 is built from 15 residues. The V and J ends lost 8 bases and 4 bases, in that order; junction bases with no gene match: 7. Germline V gives CDR1 MGHDK, CDR2 SYGVNS. The CDR3 nucleotides are TGTGCCAGCGAGTCTAGCGGGGGGATTTACAATGAGCAGTTCTTC. Translation gives CASESSGGIYNEQFF.